This T cell receptor (beta chain) stems from a study of blood T cell repertoires in COVID-19. Background on the study: The study drew acute and convalescent COVID-19 samples from the United States, Italy and Spain.

Profiled with immunoSEQ multiplex PCR; TCRdb holds only in-frame clones, not every one. The sample consists of 200,000 to 250,000 clones, approximately 84% of them appearing once. V shed 6 bases and J shed 7 bases, with 15 bases lying between them. The CDR3 is 12 amino acids. Germline CDR1 is SQVTM and CDR2 is ANQGSEA. Sequencing was done on a sample of peripheral blood. This chain uses TRBV29-1 with TRBJ1-2; D unresolved. This receptor was identified in a man older than 75 with acute or convalescent COVID-19. Here the CDR3 reads CSVRVVSSGYTF. In DNA form, the CDR3 reads TGCAGCGTGAGGGTTGTGAGCTCTGGCTACACCTTC.